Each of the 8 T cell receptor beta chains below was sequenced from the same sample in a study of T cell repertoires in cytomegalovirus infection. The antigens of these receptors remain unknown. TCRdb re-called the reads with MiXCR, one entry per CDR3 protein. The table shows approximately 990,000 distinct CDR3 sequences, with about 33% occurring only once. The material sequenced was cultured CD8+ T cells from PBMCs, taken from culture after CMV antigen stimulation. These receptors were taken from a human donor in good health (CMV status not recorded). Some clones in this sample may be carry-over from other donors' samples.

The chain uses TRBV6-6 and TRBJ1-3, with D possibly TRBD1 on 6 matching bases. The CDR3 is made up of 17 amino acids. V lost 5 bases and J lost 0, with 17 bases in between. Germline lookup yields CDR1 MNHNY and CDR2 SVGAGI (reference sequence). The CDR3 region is CASSAYIQGSSGNTIYF. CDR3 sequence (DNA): TGTGCCAGCAGTGCGTATATACAGGGCAGCTCTGGAAACACCATATATTTT.

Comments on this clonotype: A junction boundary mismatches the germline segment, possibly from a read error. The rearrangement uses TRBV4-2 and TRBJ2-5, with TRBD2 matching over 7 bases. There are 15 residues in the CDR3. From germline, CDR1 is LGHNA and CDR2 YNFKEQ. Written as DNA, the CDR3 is TGTGTCAGCTCAAGGCGCGGGGGTCCAAAAGAGACCCAGTACTTC. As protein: CVSSRRGGPKETQYF.

The CDR3 nucleotides read TGTGCCAGCGGAGGGACTGAGCAGTTCTTC. This codes for CASGGTEQFF. The J gene is TRBJ2-1, the V gene TRBV9, with a possible D match to TRBD2 (6 bases). The CDR3 extends over 10 amino acids. V dropped 7 bases and J dropped 9 bases, with 8 bases sitting between them. Germline V gives CDR1 SGDLS, CDR2 YYNGEE.

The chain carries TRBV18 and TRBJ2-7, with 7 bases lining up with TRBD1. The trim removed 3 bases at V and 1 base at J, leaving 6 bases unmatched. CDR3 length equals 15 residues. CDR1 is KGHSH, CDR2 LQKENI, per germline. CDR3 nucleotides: TGTGCCAGCTCACCCCGGGACAGCGGATCCTACGAGCAGTACGTC. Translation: CASSPRDSGSYEQYV.

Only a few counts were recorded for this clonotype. The CDR3 DNA is TGTGCCAGTAGTATACGGCAAGGCCCCTTATATGGCTACACCTTC. It is translated as CASSIRQGPLYGYTF. This chain uses TRBV19 with TRBJ1-2; no firm D call. The V gene's germline CDR1 is LNHDA and CDR2 SQIVND (reference sequence). V lost 2 bases to trimming and J lost 5 bases, with 15 bases between them. This CDR3 has 15 amino acids.

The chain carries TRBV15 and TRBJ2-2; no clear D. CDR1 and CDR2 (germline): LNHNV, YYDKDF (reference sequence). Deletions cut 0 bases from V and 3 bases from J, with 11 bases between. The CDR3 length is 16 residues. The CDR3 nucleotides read TGTGCCACCAGCAGAGATTCCCAGTCCGACACCGGGGAGCTGTTTTTT. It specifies CATSRDSQSDTGELFF.

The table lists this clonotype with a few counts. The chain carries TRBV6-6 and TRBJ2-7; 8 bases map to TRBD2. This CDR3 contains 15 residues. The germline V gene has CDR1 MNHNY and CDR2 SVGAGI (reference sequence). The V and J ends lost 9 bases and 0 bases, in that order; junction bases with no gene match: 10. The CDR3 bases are TGTGCCAGTCTCGGGGGGGGAGAGACCTCCTACGAGCAGTACGTC. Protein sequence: CASLGGGETSYEQYV.

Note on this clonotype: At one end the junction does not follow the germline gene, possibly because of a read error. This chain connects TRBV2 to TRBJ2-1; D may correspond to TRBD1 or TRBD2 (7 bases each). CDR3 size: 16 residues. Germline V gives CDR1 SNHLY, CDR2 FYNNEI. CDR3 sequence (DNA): TGTGCCAGCAGTCAGGGGGGAGGGTTTCCGTACAATAAGCAGTTCTTC. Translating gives CASSQGGGFPYNKQFF.